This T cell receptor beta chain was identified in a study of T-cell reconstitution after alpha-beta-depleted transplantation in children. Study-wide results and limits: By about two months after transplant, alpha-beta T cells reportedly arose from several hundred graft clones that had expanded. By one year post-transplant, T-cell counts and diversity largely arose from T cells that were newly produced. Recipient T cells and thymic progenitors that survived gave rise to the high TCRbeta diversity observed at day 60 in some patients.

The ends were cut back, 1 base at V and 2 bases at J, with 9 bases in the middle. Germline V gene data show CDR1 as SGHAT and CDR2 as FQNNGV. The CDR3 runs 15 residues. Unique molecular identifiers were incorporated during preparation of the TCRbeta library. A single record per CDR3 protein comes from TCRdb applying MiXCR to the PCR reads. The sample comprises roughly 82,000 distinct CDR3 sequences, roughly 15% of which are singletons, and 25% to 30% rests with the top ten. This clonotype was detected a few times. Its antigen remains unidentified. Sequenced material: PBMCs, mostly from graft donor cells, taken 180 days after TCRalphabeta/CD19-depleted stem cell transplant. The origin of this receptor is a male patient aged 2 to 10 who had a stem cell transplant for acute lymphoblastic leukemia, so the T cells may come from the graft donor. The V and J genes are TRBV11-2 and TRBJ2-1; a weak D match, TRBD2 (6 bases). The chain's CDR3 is CASSLGLATYNEQFF. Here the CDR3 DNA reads TGTGCCAGCAGCTTAGGCCTAGCGACCTACAATGAGCAGTTCTTC.